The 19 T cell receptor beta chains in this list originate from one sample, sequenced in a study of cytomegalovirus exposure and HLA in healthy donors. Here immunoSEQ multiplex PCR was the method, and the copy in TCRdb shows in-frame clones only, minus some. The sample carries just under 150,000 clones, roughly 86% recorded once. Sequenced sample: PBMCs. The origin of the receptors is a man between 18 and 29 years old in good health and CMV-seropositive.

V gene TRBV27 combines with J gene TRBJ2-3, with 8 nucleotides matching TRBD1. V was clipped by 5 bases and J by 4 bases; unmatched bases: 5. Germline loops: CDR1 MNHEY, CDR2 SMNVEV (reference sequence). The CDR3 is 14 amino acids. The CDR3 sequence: CASSLGQGADTQYF. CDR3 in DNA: TGTGCCAGCAGTCTAGGACAGGGAGCAGATACGCAGTATTTT.

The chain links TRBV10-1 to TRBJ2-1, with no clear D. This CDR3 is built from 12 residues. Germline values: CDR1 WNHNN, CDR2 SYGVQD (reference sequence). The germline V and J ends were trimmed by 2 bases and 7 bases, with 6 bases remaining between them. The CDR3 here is CASSEQQNEQFF. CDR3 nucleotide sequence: TGCGCCAGCAGTGAGCAACAGAATGAGCAGTTCTTC.

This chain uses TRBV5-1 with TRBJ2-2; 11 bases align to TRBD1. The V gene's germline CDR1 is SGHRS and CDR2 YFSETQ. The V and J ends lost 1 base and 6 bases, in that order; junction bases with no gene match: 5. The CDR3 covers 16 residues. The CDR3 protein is CASSLKWDRGSGELFF. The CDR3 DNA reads TGCGCCAGCAGCTTGAAATGGGACAGGGGGTCCGGGGAGCTGTTTTTT.

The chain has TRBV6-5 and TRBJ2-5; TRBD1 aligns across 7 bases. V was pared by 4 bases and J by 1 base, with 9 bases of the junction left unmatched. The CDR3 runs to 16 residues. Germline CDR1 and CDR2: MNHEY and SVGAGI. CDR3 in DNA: TGTGCCAGCAGTTCAGACAGGGAAAGGTCCCAAGAGACCCAGTACTTC. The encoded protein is CASSSDRERSQETQYF.

The chain's CDR3 is CASSTSGRGYTF. CDR3 nucleotides: TGCGCCAGCAGCACCTCTGGGAGGGGCTACACCTTC. The chain has TRBV5-1 and TRBJ1-2, with D unclear. This CDR3 spans 12 amino acids. Per the germline V gene, CDR1 is SGHRS and CDR2 is YFSETQ. With 4 bases removed from V and 8 bases from J, the gap between germline ends came to 12 bases.

The CDR3 is CASSEGGKETDTQYF. CDR3 sequence (DNA): TGTGCCAGCAGTGAGGGCGGGAAGGAAACAGATACGCAGTATTTT. The chain employs TRBV6-4 and TRBJ2-3, with D possibly TRBD2 on 6 matching bases. The CDR3 spans 15 residues. Germline-derived CDR1 and CDR2 are MRHNA and SNTAGT. V lost 3 bases and J 3 bases, leaving 13 bases between the germline ends.

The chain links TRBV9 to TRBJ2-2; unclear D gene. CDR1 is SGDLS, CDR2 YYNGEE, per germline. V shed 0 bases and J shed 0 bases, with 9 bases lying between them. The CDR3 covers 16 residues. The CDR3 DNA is TGTGCCAGCAGCGTAGATCCGTACTCGAACACCGGGGAGCTGTTTTTT. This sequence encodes CASSVDPYSNTGELFF. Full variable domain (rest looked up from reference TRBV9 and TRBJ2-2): DSGVTQTPKHLITATGQRVTLRCSPRSGDLSVYWYQQSLDQGLQFLIQYYNGEERAKGNILERFSAQQFPDLHSELNLSSLELGDSALYFCASSVDPYSNTGELFFGEGSRLTVL.

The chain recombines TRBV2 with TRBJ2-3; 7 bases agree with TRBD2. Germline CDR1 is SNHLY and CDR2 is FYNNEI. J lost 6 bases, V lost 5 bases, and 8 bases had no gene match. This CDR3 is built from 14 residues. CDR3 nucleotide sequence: TGTGCCAGCAGTTCAGCGCGGCGGGGGGATACGCAGTATTTT. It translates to CASSSARRGDTQYF. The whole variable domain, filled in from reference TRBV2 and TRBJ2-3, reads EPEVTQTPSHQVTQMGQEVILRCVPISNHLYFYWYRQILGQKVEFLVSFYNNEISEKSEIFDDQFSVERPDGSNFTLKIRSTKLEDSAMYFCASSSARRGDTQYFGPGTRLTVL.

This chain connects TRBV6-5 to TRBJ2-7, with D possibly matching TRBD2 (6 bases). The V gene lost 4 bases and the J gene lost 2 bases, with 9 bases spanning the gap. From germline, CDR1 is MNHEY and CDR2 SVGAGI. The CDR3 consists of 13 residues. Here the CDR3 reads CASSLPGAYEQYF. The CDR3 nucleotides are TGTGCCAGCAGTTTACCGGGAGCCTACGAGCAGTACTTC.

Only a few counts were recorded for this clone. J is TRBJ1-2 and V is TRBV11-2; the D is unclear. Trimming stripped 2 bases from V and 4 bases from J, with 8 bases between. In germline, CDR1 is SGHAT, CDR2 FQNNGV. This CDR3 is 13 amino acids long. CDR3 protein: CASSLSQAYGYTF. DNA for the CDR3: TGTGCCAGCAGCTTAAGCCAGGCCTATGGCTACACCTTC.

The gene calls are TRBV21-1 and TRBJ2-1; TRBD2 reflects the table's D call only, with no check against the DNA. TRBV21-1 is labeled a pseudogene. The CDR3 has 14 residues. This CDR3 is CASSKLERDNEQFF. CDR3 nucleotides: TGTGCCAGCAGCAAGCTCGAGCGGGACAATGAGCAGTTCTTC.

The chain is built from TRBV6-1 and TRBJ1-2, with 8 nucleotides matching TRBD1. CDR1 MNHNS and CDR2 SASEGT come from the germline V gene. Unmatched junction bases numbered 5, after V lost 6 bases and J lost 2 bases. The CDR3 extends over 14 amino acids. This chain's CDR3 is CASRETGANYGYTF. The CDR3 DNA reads TGTGCCAGCAGGGAGACAGGGGCCAACTATGGCTACACCTTC.

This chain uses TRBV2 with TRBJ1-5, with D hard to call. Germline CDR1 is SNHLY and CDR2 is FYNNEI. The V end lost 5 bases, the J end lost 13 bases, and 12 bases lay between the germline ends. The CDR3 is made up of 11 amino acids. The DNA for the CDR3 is TGTGCCAGCAGTCGAGCAGGCCTGCAGCATTTT. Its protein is CASSRAGLQHF.

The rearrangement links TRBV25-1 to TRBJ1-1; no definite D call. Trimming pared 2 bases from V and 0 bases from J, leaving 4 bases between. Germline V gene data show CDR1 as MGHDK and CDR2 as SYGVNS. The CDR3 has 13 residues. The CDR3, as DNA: TGTGCCAGCAGTGAAACGGTGAACACTGAAGCTTTCTTT. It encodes CASSETVNTEAFF.

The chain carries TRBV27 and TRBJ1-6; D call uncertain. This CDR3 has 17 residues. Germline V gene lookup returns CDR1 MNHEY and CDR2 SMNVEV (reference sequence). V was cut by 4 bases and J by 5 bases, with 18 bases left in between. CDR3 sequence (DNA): TGTGCCAGCAGTTCTCCCCGTCGGTCTACGAATAATTCACCCCTCCACTTT. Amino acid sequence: CASSSPRRSTNNSPLHF.

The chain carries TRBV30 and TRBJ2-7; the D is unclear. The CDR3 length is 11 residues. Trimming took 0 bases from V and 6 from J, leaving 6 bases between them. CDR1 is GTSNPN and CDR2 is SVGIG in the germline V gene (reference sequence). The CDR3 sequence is CAWSVYREQYF. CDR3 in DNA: TGTGCCTGGAGTGTATATCGCGAGCAGTACTTC.

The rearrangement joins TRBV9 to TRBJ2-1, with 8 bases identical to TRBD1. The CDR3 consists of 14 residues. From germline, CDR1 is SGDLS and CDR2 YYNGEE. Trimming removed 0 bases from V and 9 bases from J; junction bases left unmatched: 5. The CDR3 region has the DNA TGTGCCAGCAGCGTAGGGCCAGGGGGCGTTGAGCAGTTCTTC. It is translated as CASSVGPGGVEQFF.

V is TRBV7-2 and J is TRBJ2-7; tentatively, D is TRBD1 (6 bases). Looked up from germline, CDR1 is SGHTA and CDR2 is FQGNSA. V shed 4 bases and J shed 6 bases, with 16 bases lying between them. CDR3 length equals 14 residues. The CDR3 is CASSYRDTFSEQYF. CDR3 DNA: TGTGCCAGCAGCTACCGGGACACCTTTTCCGAGCAGTACTTC.

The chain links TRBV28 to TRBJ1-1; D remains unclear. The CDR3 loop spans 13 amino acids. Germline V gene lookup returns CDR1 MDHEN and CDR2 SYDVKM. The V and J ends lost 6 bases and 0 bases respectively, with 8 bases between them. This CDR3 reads CASSTIMNTEAFF. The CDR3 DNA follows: TGTGCCAGCAGCACAATAATGAACACTGAAGCTTTCTTT.